This T cell receptor beta chain was sequenced during a study of blood T cell repertoires in COVID-19. From germline, CDR1 is SGHAT and CDR2 FQNNGV. The CDR3 consists of 17 residues. V trimming: 1 base; J trimming: 0 bases; junction bases outside the gene matches: 5. Original data processing: Reference gene primer amplification gave nucleated cell count estimates. Repertoires were generated with immunoSEQ multiplex PCR, while TCRdb's copy carries only in-frame clones and drops some. V, J and clone size derive from that table, while D and trimming were established from the DNA sequence. Of 81,000 or so clones in the sample, almost 85% were seen once.

This clonotype was sampled from a man aged 45-65 years with COVID-19, enrolled during active disease. The V gene is TRBV11-2, the J gene TRBJ2-1, with TRBD2 matching 8 bases. The sample consisted of peripheral blood. The CDR3, as DNA: TGTGCCAGCAGCTTAGGGGGCGGGAGGCACTCCTACAATGAGCAGTTCTTC. Amino acid sequence: CASSLGGGRHSYNEQFF. Drawing the rest from reference TRBV11-2 and TRBJ2-1, the complete variable domain is EAGVAQSPRYKIIEKRQSVAFWCNPISGHATLYWYQQILGQGPKLLIQFQNNGVVDDSQLPKDRFSAERLKGVDSTLKIQPAKLEDSAVYLCASSLGGGRHSYNEQFFGPGTRLTVL.